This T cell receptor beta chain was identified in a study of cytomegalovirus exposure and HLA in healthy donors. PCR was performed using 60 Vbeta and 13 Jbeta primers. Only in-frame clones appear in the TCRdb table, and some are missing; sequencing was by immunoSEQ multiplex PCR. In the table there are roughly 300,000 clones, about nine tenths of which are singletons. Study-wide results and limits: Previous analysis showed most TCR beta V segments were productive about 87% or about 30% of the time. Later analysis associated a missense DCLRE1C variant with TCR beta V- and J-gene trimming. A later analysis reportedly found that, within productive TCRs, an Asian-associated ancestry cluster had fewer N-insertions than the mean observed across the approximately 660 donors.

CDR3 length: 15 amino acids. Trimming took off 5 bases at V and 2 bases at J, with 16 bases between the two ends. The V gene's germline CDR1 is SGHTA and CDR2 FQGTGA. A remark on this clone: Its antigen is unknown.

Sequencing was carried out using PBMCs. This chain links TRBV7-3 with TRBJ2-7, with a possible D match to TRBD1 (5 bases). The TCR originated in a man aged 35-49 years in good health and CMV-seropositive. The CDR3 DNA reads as TGTGCCAGCAGCGCAGGGTTGGGGCAGGCCTACGAGCAGTACTTC. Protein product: CASSAGLGQAYEQYF. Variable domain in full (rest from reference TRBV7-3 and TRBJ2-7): GAGVSQTPSNKVTEKGKYVELRCDPISGHTALYWYRQSLGQGPEFLIYFQGTGAADDSGLPNDRFFAVRPEGSVSTLKIQRTERGDSAVYLCASSAGLGQAYEQYFGPGTRLTVT.